This TCR beta chain was documented in a study of OX40 agonist ivuxolimab in advanced cancers. Produced via immunoSEQ multiplex PCR; TCRdb's table is partial and in-frame only. The sample lists 55,000 to 65,000 clones; about 80% were seen once. Findings of the study overall: Among the nonresponders, some also had low normalized T-cell clonal expansion.

The CDR3 contains 16 residues. In germline, CDR1 is MGHRA, CDR2 YSYEKL. The ends were cut back, 1 base at V and 1 base at J, with 12 bases in the middle. As concerns this clone: Its matching antigen is unknown.

The receptor was derived from an adult with an advanced solid tumor such as melanoma, head and neck, liver or kidney cancer. Sequenced material: CD4+ or CD8+ T cells sorted from blood, taken in a trial of the OX40 agonist ivuxolimab. V is TRBV4-1 and J is TRBJ2-3; maybe TRBD2 (5 bases). CDR3 residues: CASSQVLGVGTDTQYF. The CDR3 region has the DNA TGCGCCAGCAGCCAAGTGCTGGGAGTGGGCACAGATACGCAGTATTTT.